This entry describes one TCR beta chain. J lost 4 bases, V lost 6 bases, and 3 bases had no gene match. The CDR3 sequence is 14 residues long. Germline V lookup: CDR1 SNHLY, CDR2 FYNNEI. This record belongs to a study of shared clonotypes between healthy human individuals. Measured with immunoSEQ multiplex PCR; TCRdb has only the in-frame clones, and not every one. The table includes 2,500,000 or so clones, around nine tenths detected once. The gene calls are TRBV2 and TRBJ2-2; TRBD1 agrees at 9 bases. Sample: naive CD4+ T cells sorted from blood. Subset indicated: CD45RA+ positively selected. The TCR comes from a man between 18 and 35 years old in good health. The CDR3: CASSGTGITGELFF. The CDR3 DNA reads TGTGCCAGCAGCGGGACAGGGATCACCGGGGAGCTGTTTTTT.